Below are 22 T cell receptor beta chains sequenced from a single sample in a study of cytomegalovirus exposure and HLA in healthy donors. Amplification used 60 Vbeta primers and 13 Jbeta primers. TCRdb keeps only in-frame clones here, not all; method: immunoSEQ multiplex PCR. Seen here are 100,000 to 150,000 clones, about 80% observed once, and the top ten hold around 5%. The specimen was PBMCs. Every receptor here comes from a man aged 25 to 45 in good health and CMV-seronegative.

The chain combines TRBV5-1 with TRBJ1-6; D is uncertain. The germline gives CDR1 SGHRS, CDR2 YFSETQ. V lost 0 bases and J 5 bases, leaving 6 bases between the germline ends. This CDR3 is 14 amino acids long. The DNA of the CDR3 is TGCGCCAGCAGCTTGGAAGGAGATAATTCACCCCTCCACTTT. Protein product: CASSLEGDNSPLHF. Filled out from reference TRBV5-1 and TRBJ1-6, the complete variable domain reads KAGVTQTPRYLIKTRGQQVTLSCSPISGHRSVSWYQQTPGQGLQFLFEYFSETQRNKGNFPGRFSGRQFSNSRSEMNVSTLELGDSALYLCASSLEGDNSPLHFGNGTRLTVT.

This chain links TRBV28 with TRBJ2-7; weak D call: TRBD1 (6 bases). Germline V gene data show CDR1 as MDHEN and CDR2 as SYDVKM. The CDR3 has 16 amino acids. Trimming pared 2 bases from V and 0 bases from J, leaving 14 bases between. The CDR3: CASSLTQGSSSYEQYF. Here the CDR3 DNA reads TGTGCCAGCAGTTTAACCCAGGGGTCTAGCTCCTACGAGCAGTACTTC.

This chain links TRBV7-8 with TRBJ1-4, with D perhaps matching TRBD1 (5 bases). CDR1 SGHVS and CDR2 FQNEAQ come from the germline V gene. The CDR3 spans 15 residues. V was shortened by 7 bases and J by 8 bases, with 20 bases between the two germline ends. The CDR3 loop is CASNHGTAFAEKLFF. CDR3 nucleotides: TGTGCCAGCAACCACGGGACTGCCTTTGCGGAAAAACTGTTTTTT.

The V call is TRBV11-2, the J call TRBJ1-2; D uncertain. Trimming removed 1 base from V and 4 bases from J, with 10 bases in between. The CDR3 is 14 amino acids. Germline V gives CDR1 SGHAT, CDR2 FQNNGV. The CDR3 spells CASSLGQVAYGYTF. The CDR3 nucleotides read TGTGCCAGCAGCTTAGGCCAGGTGGCCTATGGCTACACCTTC.

V gene TRBV5-4 combines with J gene TRBJ2-5, with 10 bases identical to TRBD2. The CDR3 extends over 17 amino acids. V was pared by 0 bases and J by 4 bases, with 9 bases of the junction left unmatched. Germline loops: CDR1 SGHNT, CDR2 YYREEE (reference sequence). The CDR3 DNA is TGTGCCAGCAGCTTGGAACCAGCGGGGGGGAGGAGAGAGACCCAGTACTTC. As protein: CASSLEPAGGRRETQYF.

V and J are TRBV4-2 and TRBJ2-7; possibly TRBD1 for D (6 bases). Germline CDR1 is LGHNA and CDR2 is YNFKEQ. This CDR3 has 18 residues. Trimming removed 3 bases at V and 2 bases at J, with 23 bases between. The CDR3 bases are TGTGCCAGCAGCCAGGGGATTCCTAGCAGGGACACCACCTACGAGCAGTACTTC. Translating it yields CASSQGIPSRDTTYEQYF.

This clone has just one count. This sequence joins TRBV28 and TRBJ1-5, with TRBD1 matching 9 bases. Germline V gene data show CDR1 as MDHEN and CDR2 as SYDVKM. This CDR3 comprises 13 residues. The J segment lost 5 bases and the V segment lost 8 bases, leaving 4 bases of the junction unmatched. CDR3 residues: CASAGDRDQPQHF. The CDR3 coding sequence is TGTGCCAGCGCGGGGGACAGGGATCAGCCCCAGCATTTT.

This chain connects TRBV11-3 to TRBJ1-1; D is perhaps TRBD1 (5 bases). CDR1 SGHNT and CDR2 YENEEA come from the germline V gene. V was cut by 8 bases and J by 0 bases, with 10 bases left in between. The CDR3 has 13 residues. The DNA of the CDR3 is TGTGCCAGCGGAAGGGGCATGAACACTGAAGCTTTCTTT. This encodes CASGRGMNTEAFF.

The chain has TRBV11-2 and TRBJ2-6; D is ambiguous. V was cut by 6 bases and J by 3 bases, with 15 bases left in between. The germline gives CDR1 SGHAT, CDR2 FQNNGV. The length of the CDR3 is 16 residues. The CDR3 region is CASRPRLVIGANVLTF. CDR3 nucleotide sequence: TGTGCCAGCAGACCTAGGCTGGTAATTGGGGCCAACGTCCTGACTTTC.

The chain is built from TRBV28 and TRBJ2-7, with D perhaps matching TRBD2 (5 bases). Germline CDR1 reads MDHEN; CDR2 reads SYDVKM. The CDR3 contains 13 residues. V lost 3 bases, J lost 3 bases, and 9 bases lay in between. DNA for the CDR3: TGTGCCAGCAGTTTGTCGGGAATCTACGAGCAGTACTTC. Translating gives CASSLSGIYEQYF.

The CDR3 reads CASSQSWGTSGTDTQYF. As DNA, the CDR3 is TGCGCCAGCAGCCAATCGTGGGGGACTAGCGGCACAGATACGCAGTATTTT. V is TRBV4-3 and J is TRBJ2-3; TRBD2 aligns across 10 bases. The V and J ends lost 2 bases and 1 base, in that order; junction bases with no gene match: 6. The CDR3 contains 17 residues. Per the germline V gene, CDR1 is LGHNA and CDR2 is YSLEER.

The rearrangement links TRBV10-3 to TRBJ2-1, with 7 bases aligning to TRBD2. This CDR3 has 18 residues. CDR1 and CDR2 from the germline V gene are ENHRY and SYGVKD. The V and J ends lost 5 bases and 0 bases, in that order; junction bases with no gene match: 13. The CDR3 sequence is CAISSGGGGSNSYNEQFF. For the CDR3, the DNA is TGTGCCATCAGTTCGGGAGGAGGCGGATCAAACTCCTACAATGAGCAGTTCTTC.

The V call is TRBV5-4, the J call TRBJ2-2, with 8 positions matching TRBD2. The J segment lost 4 bases and the V segment lost 4 bases, leaving 9 bases of the junction unmatched. The CDR3 contains 16 residues. The germline gives CDR1 SGHNT, CDR2 YYREEE (reference sequence). The CDR3 DNA follows: TGTGCCAGCAGCCCCAGCGGGAGATCTGGCACCGGGGAGCTGTTTTTT. Its protein product is CASSPSGRSGTGELFF.

J is TRBJ2-3 and V is TRBV4-3, with D maybe TRBD1 (6 bases). The V and J ends lost 1 base and 0 bases respectively, with 14 bases between them. Germline assignment: CDR1 LGHNA and CDR2 YSLEER. CDR3 length: 17 residues. The CDR3 region is CASSQGTGTLSTDTQYF. As DNA, the CDR3 is TGCGCCAGCAGCCAAGGAACCGGGACACTCAGCACAGATACGCAGTATTTT.

This clone has only a few counts. The gene calls are TRBV5-1 and TRBJ2-5, with D uncertain. Gene TRBJ2-7 matches the end of the DNA better, so the J call may be wrong. The CDR3 has 18 amino acids. In germline, CDR1 is SGHRS, CDR2 YFSETQ. CDR3: CASSFGAFMTHRSYEQYF. DNA of the CDR3: TGCGCCAGCAGCTTTGGCGCCTTCATGACACACCGTTCCTACGAGCAGTACTTC.

V usage is TRBV25-1 and J usage is TRBJ1-3, with no clear D. Looked up from germline, CDR1 is MGHDK and CDR2 is SYGVNS. This CDR3 is built from 15 residues. The V end lost 8 bases, the J end lost 0 bases, and 14 bases lay between the germline ends. DNA for the CDR3: TGTGCCAGCCTCCCCCACGGGGACTCTGGAAACACCATATATTTT. This sequence encodes CASLPHGDSGNTIYF. The full variable domain, with the rest looked up from reference TRBV25-1 and TRBJ1-3, is EADIYQTPRYLVIGTGKKITLECSQTMGHDKMYWYQQDPGMELHLIHYSYGVNSTEKGDLSSESTVSRIRTEHFPLTLESARPSHTSQYLCASLPHGDSGNTIYFGEGSWLTVV.

In DNA form, the CDR3 reads TGTGCCAGCAGCTTGTACACGGGACTCTATAATTCACCCCTCCACTTT. Amino acids: CASSLYTGLYNSPLHF. The chain couples TRBV7-2 to TRBJ1-6, with D maybe TRBD1 (5 bases). CDR3 length equals 16 residues. Germline values: CDR1 SGHTA, CDR2 FQGNSA. V gave up 3 bases and J gave up 3 bases, with 12 bases separating them.

This clone appeared a single time. The V call is TRBV6-6, the J call TRBJ1-2; D perhaps matches TRBD1 (6 bases). The CDR3 contains 13 residues. V was pared by 10 bases and J by 4 bases, with 16 bases between. Germline V lookup: CDR1 MNHNY, CDR2 SVGAGI (reference sequence). CDR3 bases: TGTGCCACCCGGGACAAACCCCTCTATGGCTACACCTTC. This translates into CATRDKPLYGYTF.

This clone has a handful of counts. CDR3 coding DNA: TGTGCCAGCAGCCAACAACCCCGGGGACTAGCGGGAGGGGGGGAGACCCAGTACTTC. It encodes CASSQQPRGLAGGGETQYF. V gene TRBV4-2 combines with J gene TRBJ2-5; 16 positions match TRBD2. Germline-derived CDR1 and CDR2 are LGHNA and YNFKEQ. The CDR3 is made up of 19 amino acids. V gave up 2 bases and J gave up 5 bases; unmatched junction bases: 11.

This clone was seen only a few times. This CDR3 reads CASSTRDRGIQPQHF. The CDR3 DNA is TGTGCCAGCAGCACCCGGGACAGGGGGATTCAGCCCCAGCATTTT. The J gene is TRBJ1-5, the V gene TRBV11-1; 11 bases align to TRBD1. Germline values: CDR1 SGHAT, CDR2 FQDESV (reference sequence). V shed 5 bases, J shed 6 bases, and the junction held 6 bases outside the gene matches. CDR3 length equals 15 residues.

This clone was counted once. The rearrangement uses TRBV30 and TRBJ2-3; 11 bases agree with TRBD2. With V trimmed by 2 bases and J by 2 bases, 6 bases remained unmatched. This CDR3 is built from 16 residues. Germline V gene lookup returns CDR1 GTSNPN and CDR2 SVGIG (reference sequence). The CDR3 DNA reads TGTGCCTGGAGTCCCGGGACTAGCGGATTCACAGATACGCAGTATTTT. Translated: CAWSPGTSGFTDTQYF.

This clone showed up just a few times. Additional DNA sequences in this sample encode the identical CDR3. The rearrangement joins TRBV19 to TRBJ1-1, with D maybe TRBD1 (5 bases). V was clipped by 0 bases and J by 1 base, with 6 bases between them. CDR1 is LNHDA, CDR2 SQIVND, per germline (reference sequence). The CDR3 runs 14 residues. The CDR3 DNA is TGTGCCAGTAGTATAGACAGGGAGAACACTGAAGCTTTCTTT. This gives the protein CASSIDRENTEAFF. The full variable domain, completed using reference TRBV19 and TRBJ1-1, is DGGITQSPKYLFRKEGQNVTLSCEQNLNHDAMYWYRQDPGQGLRLIYYSQIVNDFQKGDIAEGYSVSREKKESFPLTVTSAQKNPTAFYLCASSIDRENTEAFFGQGTRLTVV.